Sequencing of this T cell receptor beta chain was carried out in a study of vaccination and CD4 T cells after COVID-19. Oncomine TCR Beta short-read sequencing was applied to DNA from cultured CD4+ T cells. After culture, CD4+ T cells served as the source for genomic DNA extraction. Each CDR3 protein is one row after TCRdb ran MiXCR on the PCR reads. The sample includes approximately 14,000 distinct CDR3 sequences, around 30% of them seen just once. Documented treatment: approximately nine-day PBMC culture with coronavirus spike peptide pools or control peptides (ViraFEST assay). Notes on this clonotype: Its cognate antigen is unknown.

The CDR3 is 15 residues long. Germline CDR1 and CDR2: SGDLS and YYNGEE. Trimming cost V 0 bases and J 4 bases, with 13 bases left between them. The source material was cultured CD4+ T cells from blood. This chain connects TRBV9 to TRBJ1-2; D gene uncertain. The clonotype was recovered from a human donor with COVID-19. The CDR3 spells CASSVDLSGLYGYTF. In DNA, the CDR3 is TGTGCCAGCAGCGTAGATTTGTCCGGTCTCTATGGCTACACCTTC.